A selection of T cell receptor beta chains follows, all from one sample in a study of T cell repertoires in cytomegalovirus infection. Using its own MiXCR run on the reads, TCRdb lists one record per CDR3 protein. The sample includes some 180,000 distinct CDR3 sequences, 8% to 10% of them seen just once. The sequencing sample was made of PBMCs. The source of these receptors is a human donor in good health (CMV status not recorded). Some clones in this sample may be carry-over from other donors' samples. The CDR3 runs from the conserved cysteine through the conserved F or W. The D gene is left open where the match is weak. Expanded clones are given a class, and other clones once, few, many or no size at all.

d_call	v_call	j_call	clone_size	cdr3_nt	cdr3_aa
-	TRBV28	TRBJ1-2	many	TGTGCCAGCAGACCCGGAGGGGTATTCTACACCTTC	CASRPGGVFYTF
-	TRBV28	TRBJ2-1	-	TGTGCCAGCAGTTTCGTCCAGATAGAGCAGTTCTTC	CASSFVQIEQFF
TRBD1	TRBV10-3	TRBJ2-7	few	TGTGCCGCAACCGGGACAGGGGTTAGGCAGTACTTC	CAATGTGVRQYF
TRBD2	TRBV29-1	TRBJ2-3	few	TGCAGCGTTGAAGGGACTAGCGGGAGGGCCAGCACAGATACGCAGTATTTT	CSVEGTSGRASTDTQYF
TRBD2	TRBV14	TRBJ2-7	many	TGTGCCAGCAGGAAGGGACTAGCGGACGAGCAGTACTTC	CASRKGLADEQYF
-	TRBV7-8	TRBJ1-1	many	TGTGCCAGCAGCTTAATGTCCGGGGTTGAAGCTTTCTTT	CASSLMSGVEAFF
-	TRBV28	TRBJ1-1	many	TGTGCCAGCAGTTCAGGGGTTGCTGAAGCTTTCTTT	CASSSGVAEAFF
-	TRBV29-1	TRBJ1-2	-	TGCAGCGTGAATCGACAGGCCCTGGGGGAGTCTGGCTACACCTTC	CSVNRQALGESGYTF
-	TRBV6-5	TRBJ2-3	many	TGTGCCAGCAGCAGACTCGGCTCTCCCACAGATACGCAGTATTTT	CASSRLGSPTDTQYF
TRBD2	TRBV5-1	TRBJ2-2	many	TGCGCCAGCAGCCTGGTGGCGGGAGATCCCACCGGGGAGCTGTTTTTT	CASSLVAGDPTGELFF
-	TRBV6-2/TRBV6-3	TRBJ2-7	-	TGTGCCAGCAACGACCAGCCGGGACGGATAACCTACGAGCAGTACTTC	CASNDQPGRITYEQYF
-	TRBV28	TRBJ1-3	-	TGTGCCAGCAGCCCCCAGGACAGCTCTGGAAACACCATATATTTT	CASSPQDSSGNTIYF
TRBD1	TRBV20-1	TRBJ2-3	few	TGCAGTGCCTACAGGGGGCTGACAGATACGCAGTATTTT	CSAYRGLTDTQYF
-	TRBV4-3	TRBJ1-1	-	TGCGCCAGCAGCCAAGTTTCAGGGGCGAACACTGAAGCTTTCTTT	CASSQVSGANTEAFF
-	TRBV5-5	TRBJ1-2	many	TGTGCCAGCAGCTTGAGTGGTACCGGCACCGCTAACTATGGCTACACCTTC	CASSLSGTGTANYGYTF
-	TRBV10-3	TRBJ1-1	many	TGTGCCATCAGTGAAGGGGGGCGCGGGACTGAAGCTTTCTTT	CAISEGGRGTEAFF
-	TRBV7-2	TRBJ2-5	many	TGTGCCAGCAGCCCCGGGGAGGAGACCCAGTACTTC	CASSPGEETQYF
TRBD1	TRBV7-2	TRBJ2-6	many	TGTGCCAGCAGCTTCTTCGGGACAGGGGCTGGGGCCAACGTCCTGACTTTC	CASSFFGTGAGANVLTF
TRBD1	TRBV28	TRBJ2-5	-	TGTGCCAGCAGTCCTCGGACAGGGGGCCAAGAGACCCAGTACTTC	CASSPRTGGQETQYF
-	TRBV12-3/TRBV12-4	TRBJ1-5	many	TGTGCCAGCAGTTTTAGTACAGGGAATCAGCCCCAGCATTTT	CASSFSTGNQPQHF
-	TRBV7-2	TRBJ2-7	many	TGTGCCAGCAGTTACTCATGGGACTACGAGCAGTACTTC	CASSYSWDYEQYF
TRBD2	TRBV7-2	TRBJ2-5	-	TGTGCCAGCAGTTGGACTAGCGGGGGCCAAGAGACCCAGTACTTC	CASSWTSGGQETQYF
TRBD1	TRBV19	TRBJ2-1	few	TGTGCCACTGATGACAGGGGGCTCTACAATGAGCAGTTCTTC	CATDDRGLYNEQFF
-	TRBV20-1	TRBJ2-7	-	TGCAGTGCTAGGGTGGGTGTCGGGGGTTCTTACGAGCAGTACTTC	CSARVGVGGSYEQYF
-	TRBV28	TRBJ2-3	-	TGTGCCAGCGTCGAGGGGCGCACAGATACGCAGTATTTT	CASVEGRTDTQYF
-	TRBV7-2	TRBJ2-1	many	TGTGCCAGCAGCTCCCGGGACTTCTACAATGAGCAGTTCTTC	CASSSRDFYNEQFF
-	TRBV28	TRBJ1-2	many	TGTGCCAGCAAAAAAACAGGGCAGAACTATGGCTACACCTTC	CASKKTGQNYGYTF
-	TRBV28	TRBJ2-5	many	TGTGCCAGCAGTTTCGTTTCGAACAGGGGAGGAGAGACCCAGTACTTC	CASSFVSNRGGETQYF